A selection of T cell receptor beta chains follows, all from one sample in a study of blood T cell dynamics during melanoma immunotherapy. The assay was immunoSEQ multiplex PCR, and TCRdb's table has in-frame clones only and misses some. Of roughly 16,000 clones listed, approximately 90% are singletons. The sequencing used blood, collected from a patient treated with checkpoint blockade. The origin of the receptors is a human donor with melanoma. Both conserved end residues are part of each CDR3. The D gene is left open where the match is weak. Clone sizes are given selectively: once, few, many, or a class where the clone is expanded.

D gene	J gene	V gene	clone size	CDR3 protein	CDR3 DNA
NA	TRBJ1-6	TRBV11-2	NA	CASSPPGGSVSLHF	TGTGCCAGCAGCCCCCCCGGAGGTTCGGTATCCCTCCACTTT
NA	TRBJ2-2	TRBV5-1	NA	CASSRGGDTGELFF	TGCGCCAGCTCACGAGGGGGAGACACCGGGGAGCTGTTTTTT
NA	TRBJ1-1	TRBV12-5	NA	CASGSSDRVNTEAFF	TGTGCTAGTGGTTCCTCCGACAGAGTGAACACTGAAGCTTTCTTT
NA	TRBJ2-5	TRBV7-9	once	CASSANQGRGTQYF	TGTGCCAGCAGCGCAAATCAGGGGCGGGGGACCCAGTACTTC
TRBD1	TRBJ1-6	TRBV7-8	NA	CASSLMDREDSPLHF	TGTGCCAGCAGCTTAATGGACAGGGAAGATTCACCCCTCCACTTT
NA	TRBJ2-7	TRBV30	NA	CAWGWGSTYEQYF	TGTGCCTGGGGGTGGGGGAGCACCTACGAGCAGTACTTC
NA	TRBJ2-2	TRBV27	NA	CASTVGGAGELFF	TGTGCCAGCACCGTCGGTGGCGCCGGGGAGCTGTTTTTT
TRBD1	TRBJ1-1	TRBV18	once	CASFSDRVGTEAFF	TGTGCCAGCTTCTCGGACAGGGTGGGGACTGAAGCTTTCTTT
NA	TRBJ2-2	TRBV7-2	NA	CASSLVGGLNTGELFF	TGTGCCAGCAGCTTAGTTGGCGGGCTGAACACCGGGGAGCTGTTTTTT
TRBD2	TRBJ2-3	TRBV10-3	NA	CAISAGGGSTDTQYF	TGTGCCATCAGTGCAGGCGGGGGAAGCACAGATACGCAGTATTTT
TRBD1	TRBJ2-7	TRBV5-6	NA	CASSLGQGAAYEQYF	TGTGCCAGCAGCTTGGGGCAGGGGGCGGCCTACGAGCAGTACTTC
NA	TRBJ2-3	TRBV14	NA	CASSRYRVTDTQYF	TGTGCCAGCAGCCGTTACAGGGTTACAGATACGCAGTATTTT
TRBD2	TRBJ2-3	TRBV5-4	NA	CASNRLAGGLDTQYF	TGTGCCAGCAACAGACTAGCGGGGGGTTTAGATACGCAGTATTTT
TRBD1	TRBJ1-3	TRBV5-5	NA	CASNQGGPYLSGNTIYF	TGTGCCAGCAACCAGGGGGGGCCCTACCTCTCTGGAAACACCATATATTTT
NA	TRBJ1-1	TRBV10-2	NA	CASSESYQGEAFF	TGCGCCAGCAGTGAGTCTTATCAAGGCGAAGCTTTCTTT
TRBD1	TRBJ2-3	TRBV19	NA	CASRDRGGADTQYF	TGTGCCAGTAGGGACAGGGGAGGGGCAGATACGCAGTATTTT
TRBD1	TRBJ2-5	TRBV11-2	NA	CASSSWGQGGEETQYF	TGTGCCAGCAGCTCCTGGGGACAGGGTGGGGAGGAGACCCAGTACTTC
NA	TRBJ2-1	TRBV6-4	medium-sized	CASSEGQNEQFF	TGTGCCAGCAGTGAGGGGCAGAATGAGCAGTTCTTC
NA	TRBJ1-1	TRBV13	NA	CASRGSGRNTEAFF	TGTGCCAGCAGGGGGTCGGGGAGAAACACTGAAGCTTTCTTT
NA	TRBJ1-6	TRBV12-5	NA	CASGSDAENSPLHF	TGTGCTAGTGGTTCGGACGCCGAGAATTCACCCCTCCACTTT
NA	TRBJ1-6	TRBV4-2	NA	CASSQPGGAYNSPLHF	TGTGCCAGCAGCCAACCTGGGGGGGCCTATAACTCACCCCTCCACTTT
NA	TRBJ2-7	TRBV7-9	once	CASSLVESREQYF	TGTGCCAGCAGCTTAGTGGAGTCGAGGGAGCAGTACTTC
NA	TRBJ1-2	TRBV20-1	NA	CSASRDGYTF	TGCAGTGCCAGCAGGGATGGCTACACCTTC
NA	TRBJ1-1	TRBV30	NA	CAWSSRGGEAFF	TGTGCCTGGAGTAGCAGGGGCGGTGAAGCTTTCTTT
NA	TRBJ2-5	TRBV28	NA	CASSLYQGSKETQYF	TGTGCCAGCAGTTTATACCAGGGTTCTAAGGAGACCCAGTACTTC
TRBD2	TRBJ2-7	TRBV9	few	CASSVGEGSLYEQYF	TGTGCCAGCAGCGTAGGGGAGGGTAGCCTATACGAGCAGTACTTC
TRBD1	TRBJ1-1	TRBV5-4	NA	CAGRTGGRTEAFF	TGTGCCGGTAGGACAGGGGGTCGGACTGAAGCTTTCTTT
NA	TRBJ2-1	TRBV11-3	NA	CASSFDSADYNEQFF	TGTGCCAGCAGCTTTGACAGTGCCGACTACAATGAGCAGTTCTTC
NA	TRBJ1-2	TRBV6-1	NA	CASSEAETSYGYTF	TGTGCCAGCAGTGAAGCCGAGACATCCTATGGCTACACCTTC
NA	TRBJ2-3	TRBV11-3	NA	CASSREGTDTQYF	TGTGCCAGCAGCCGTGAGGGGACGGATACGCAGTATTTT
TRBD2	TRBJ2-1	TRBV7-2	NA	CASSLVAGAPSYNEQFF	TGTGCCAGCAGCTTAGTAGCGGGGGCCCCTTCCTACAATGAGCAGTTCTTC
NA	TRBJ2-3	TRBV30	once	CAWSGHSGGTDTQYF	TGTGCCTGGAGTGGACACAGCGGTGGCACAGATACGCAGTATTTT
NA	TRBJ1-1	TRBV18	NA	CASSPDWLGEAFF	TGTGCCAGCTCACCCGACTGGTTAGGTGAAGCTTTCTTT
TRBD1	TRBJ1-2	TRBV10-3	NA	CAISDGQGADGYTF	TGTGCCATCAGTGACGGACAGGGGGCGGATGGCTACACCTTC
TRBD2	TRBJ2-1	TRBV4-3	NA	CASSQVSSGGILVQFF	TGCGCCAGCAGCCAAGTTTCCAGCGGGGGGATTCTAGTGCAGTTCTTC
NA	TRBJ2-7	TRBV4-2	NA	CASSLGTAGREQYF	TGTGCCAGCAGCCTCGGGACCGCCGGTAGGGAGCAGTACTTC
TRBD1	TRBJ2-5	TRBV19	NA	CASRDRGSLETQYF	TGTGCCAGTCGGGACAGGGGGTCTTTAGAGACCCAGTACTTC
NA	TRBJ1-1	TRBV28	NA	CASSSLGSANTEAFF	TGTGCCAGCAGTTCCCTCGGTAGTGCGAACACTGAAGCTTTCTTT
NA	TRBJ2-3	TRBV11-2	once	CASSLPLTVMYPDTQYF	TGTGCCAGCAGCTTACCCTTGACAGTCATGTACCCAGATACGCAGTATTTT
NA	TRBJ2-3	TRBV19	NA	CASGLGGSTDTQYF	TGTGCCAGTGGGTTGGGGGGAAGCACAGATACGCAGTATTTT
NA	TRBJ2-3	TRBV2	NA	CASSGYGDTQYF	TGTGCCAGCAGTGGATACGGGGACACGCAGTATTTT
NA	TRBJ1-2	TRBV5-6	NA	CASSYTQLQRNNYGYTF	TGTGCCAGCAGCTACACCCAGTTACAGAGAAATAACTATGGCTACACCTTC
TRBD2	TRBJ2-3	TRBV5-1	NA	CASSLGLLADGTDTQYF	TGCGCCAGCAGCTTGGGTCTTCTAGCGGATGGCACAGATACGCAGTATTTT